This T cell receptor beta chain stems from a study of CXCR3-negative and CXCR3-positive naive CD8 T cells (dated by TCRdb to between 2018 and 2021). At the level of the whole study: In total, some 140 million TRB reads were obtained, which works out to roughly 1.5 +/- 0.3 million reads per library. Data from ten or so donors, pooled across two independent experiments, went into the diversity and physicochemical repertoire analyses. Naive subsets from about 5 donors and memory cells from 3 donors were included in the TRBV-TRBJ cluster analysis. Overall study outcomes, separate from this receptor: Because surface CD5, which is linked to self-reactivity in mice, was comparable between the naive subsets, TCR interaction strength was also inferred from the physicochemical properties of TRB CDR3s. Within the same donor, TRBV-TRBJ usage looked similar between naive CXCR3-negative and CXCR3-positive cells, but memory cells had distinct patterns. CXCR3 expression partially decreased after cryopreservation, so most assays used freshly isolated PBMCs. Repertoire diversity was comparably high in both naive subsets but much lower in memory CD8+ T cells.

Each CD8+ T cell subset was flow-sorted in triplicate, with under 350,000 cells per subset placed directly into RLT lysis buffer. Peripheral blood mononuclear cells were isolated from buffy coats using standard density gradient centrifugation. Total RNA was extracted from sorted cells with an RNeasy Mini Kit. About this clonotype: It has no known antigen specificity.

The instrument given in TCRdb is NextSeq 550. The Human TCR Profiling Kit (MiLaboratory) was used to prepare UMI-labeled 5' RACE TRB cDNA libraries. cDNA synthesis used the entire amount of extracted RNA, and PCR amplification then used the entire amount of cDNA produced. Libraries were prepared in parallel using an identical number of PCR cycles. The original pipeline was this. MIGEC and MiXCR extracted about 53,000 +/- 10,000 unique UMI-labeled TRB cDNA molecules per library, requiring at least two reads per UMI. On average, approximately 40,000 +/- 10,000 functional in-frame TRB CDR3 nucleotide clonotypes lacking stop codons were found per library. After each sample was downsampled to 5000 UMI-labeled TRB molecules, VDJtools was used to calculate diversity metrics such as normalized Shannon-Wiener and Chao1. For the central five CDR3 residues, VDJtools calculated physicochemical properties weighted by clonotype size, namely interaction energy, strength, volume and Kidera factor 4. After the reads were reprocessed by TCRdb, one entry was made per CDR3 protein sequence, with no DNA. These V and J calls derive from TCRdb rather than the authors' analysis. The sample table gives fewer than 60,000 distinct CDR3 sequences. Clones ranked in the top ten supply 20% to 25% of the sample.

The germline V gene gives CDR1 as MDHEN and CDR2 as SYDVKM. From the cysteine through the phenylalanine, the CDR3 covers 18 amino acids. No DNA is recorded. Specimen: memory CD8+ T cells from blood. According to the study, the label for this sample's cell subset or site signals: conventional CD8+ memory T cells (TMEM), sorted as controls. Here the chain combines TRBV28 and TRBJ2-3; the TCRdb call, TRBD1, lacks DNA for checking. The sequence derives from a human donor in good health. Some clones in this sample may be carry-over from other donors' samples. The CDR3 protein is CASSRRDRGFPGTDTQYF. Beyond the CDR3, the reference TRBV28 and TRBJ2-3 genes provide the residues; the full variable domain reads: DVKVTQSSRYLVKRTGEKVFLECVQDMDHENMFWYRQDPGLGLRLIYFSYDVKMKEKGDIPEGYSVSREKKERFSLILESASTNQTSMYLCASSRRDRGFPGTDTQYFGPGTRLTVL.